These 8 T cell receptor beta chains were all obtained from the same sample, sequenced in a study of PD-L1 blockade in urothelial cancer. Using immunoSEQ multiplex PCR, the repertoire was profiled, and TCRdb retains in-frame clones only, with some absent. The top ten clones hold about a tenth of a sample with 70,000 to 75,000 clones, about four fifths of them seen once. Stated time point: pretreatment peripheral blood. Sequenced here: PBMCs, sampled around atezolizumab (anti-PD-L1) treatment. The receptors derive from an older woman with urothelial cancer.

The rearrangement joins TRBV4-1 to TRBJ2-2; D uncertain. Germline CDR1 reads MGHRA; CDR2 reads YSYEKL. Trimming took off 1 base at V and 0 bases at J, with 12 bases between the two ends. CDR3 size: 17 residues. CDR3 DNA sequence: TGCGCCAGCAGCCAAGGTCAACAGAATTCGAACACCGGGGAGCTGTTTTTT. Its translation is CASSQGQQNSNTGELFF.

This chain connects TRBV6-4 to TRBJ2-1; 9 positions agree with TRBD2. After removal of 3 bases from V and 14 bases from J, the junction contained 8 bases not matched to a gene. The CDR3 totals 13 residues. Germline V CDR1 and CDR2: MRHNA, SNTAGT. The DNA for the CDR3 is TGTGCCAGCAGTGATTCTGTAGCGGGAGTGAAGTTCTTC. Amino acids: CASSDSVAGVKFF.

This chain joins TRBV7-9 and TRBJ1-2; tentatively, D is TRBD1 (5 bases). CDR1 and CDR2 (germline): SEHNR, FQNEAQ (reference sequence). V was shortened by 1 base and J by 4 bases, with 10 bases between the two germline ends. The CDR3 runs 14 residues. The CDR3 sequence: CASSLEGRVYGYTF. DNA for the CDR3: TGTGCCAGCAGCTTAGAAGGCAGGGTCTATGGCTACACCTTC.

The chain combines TRBV5-1 with TRBJ2-3, with TRBD1 as a possible D gene (6 bases). V gave up 1 base and J gave up 4 bases, with 19 bases separating them. Germline assignment: CDR1 SGHRS and CDR2 YFSETQ. The CDR3 has 17 amino acids. The CDR3 coding sequence is TGCGCCAGCAGCTTGACAAACCACCGGGACACCCCAGATACGCAGTATTTT. Translation gives CASSLTNHRDTPDTQYF. Using reference TRBV5-1 and TRBJ2-3 for the parts outside the CDR3, the full variable domain is KAGVTQTPRYLIKTRGQQVTLSCSPISGHRSVSWYQQTPGQGLQFLFEYFSETQRNKGNFPGRFSGRQFSNSRSEMNVSTLELGDSALYLCASSLTNHRDTPDTQYFGPGTRLTVL.

This chain connects TRBV5-1 to TRBJ2-3, with TRBD2 matching 11 bases. The germline CDR1 and CDR2 sequences are SGHRS and YFSETQ. Trimming cost V 0 bases and J 4 bases; bases outside gene matches: 4. This CDR3 spans 16 amino acids. CDR3 loop: CASSLVLAGGPDTQYF. CDR3 DNA: TGCGCCAGCAGCTTGGTCCTAGCGGGGGGTCCAGATACGCAGTATTTT.

This clone has more than one count but fewer than ten. V and J are TRBV9 and TRBJ2-5, with D maybe TRBD2 (7 bases). The CDR3 totals 17 residues. Germline values: CDR1 SGDLS, CDR2 YYNGEE. V was cut by 3 bases and J by 2 bases, with 20 bases left in between. The chain's CDR3 is CASSEREGGLPQETQYF. In DNA form, the CDR3 reads TGTGCCAGCAGCGAGAGAGAGGGGGGGTTACCTCAAGAGACCCAGTACTTC. The variable domain in full, with the rest retrieved from reference TRBV9 and TRBJ2-5, is DSGVTQTPKHLITATGQRVTLRCSPRSGDLSVYWYQQSLDQGLQFLIQYYNGEERAKGNILERFSAQQFPDLHSELNLSSLELGDSALYFCASSEREGGLPQETQYFGPGTRLLVL.

V usage is TRBV2 and J usage is TRBJ2-7, with 13 bases identical to TRBD2. V lost 6 bases, J lost 4 bases, and 6 bases stayed unmatched. The CDR3 has 15 residues. Germline V gives CDR1 SNHLY, CDR2 FYNNEI. The CDR3: CASRAGLAGLYEQYF. CDR3 coding DNA: TGTGCCAGCAGAGCGGGACTAGCGGGATTGTACGAGCAGTACTTC.

The CDR3 here is CASSPGFYEQYF. CDR3 sequence (DNA): TGTGCCAGCAGCCCGGGATTCTACGAGCAGTACTTC. The genes are TRBV5-8 and TRBJ2-7; weak D call: TRBD2 (5 bases). V lost 4 bases to trimming and J lost 3 bases, with 8 bases between them. CDR1 and CDR2 (germline): SGHTS, YDEGEE. The CDR3 has 12 residues.